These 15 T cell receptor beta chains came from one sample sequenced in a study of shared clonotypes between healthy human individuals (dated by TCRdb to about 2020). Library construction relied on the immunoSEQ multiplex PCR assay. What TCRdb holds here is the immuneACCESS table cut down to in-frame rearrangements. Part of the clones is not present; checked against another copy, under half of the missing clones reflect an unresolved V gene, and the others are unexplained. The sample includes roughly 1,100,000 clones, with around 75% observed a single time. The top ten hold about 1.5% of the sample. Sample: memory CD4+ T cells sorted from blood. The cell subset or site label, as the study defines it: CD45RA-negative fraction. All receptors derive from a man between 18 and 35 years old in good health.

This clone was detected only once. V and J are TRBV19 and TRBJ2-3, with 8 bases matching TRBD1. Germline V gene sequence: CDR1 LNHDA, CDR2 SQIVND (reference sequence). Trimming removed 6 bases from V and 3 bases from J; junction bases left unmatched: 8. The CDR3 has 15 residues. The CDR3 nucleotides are TGTGCCAGTAGCACCCCGGACAGGGAAACAGATACGCAGTATTTT. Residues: CASSTPDRETDTQYF.

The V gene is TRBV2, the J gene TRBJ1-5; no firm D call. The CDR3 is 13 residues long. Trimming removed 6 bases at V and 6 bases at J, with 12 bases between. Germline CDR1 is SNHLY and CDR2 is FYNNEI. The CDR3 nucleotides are TGTGCCAGCAGGGGCGAGGGAGGTCAGCCCCAGCATTTT. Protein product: CASRGEGGQPQHF.

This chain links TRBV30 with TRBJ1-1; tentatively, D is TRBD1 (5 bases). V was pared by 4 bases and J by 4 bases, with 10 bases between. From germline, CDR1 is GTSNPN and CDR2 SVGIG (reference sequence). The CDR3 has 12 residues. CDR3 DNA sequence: TGTGCCTGGACAATGGGGCGCACTGAAGCTTTCTTT. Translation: CAWTMGRTEAFF.

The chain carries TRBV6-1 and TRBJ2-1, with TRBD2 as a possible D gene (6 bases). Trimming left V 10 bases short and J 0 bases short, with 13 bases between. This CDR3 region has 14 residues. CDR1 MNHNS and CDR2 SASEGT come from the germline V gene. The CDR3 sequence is CAIQKTSSYNEQFF. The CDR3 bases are TGTGCCATACAAAAGACTAGCTCCTACAATGAGCAGTTCTTC.

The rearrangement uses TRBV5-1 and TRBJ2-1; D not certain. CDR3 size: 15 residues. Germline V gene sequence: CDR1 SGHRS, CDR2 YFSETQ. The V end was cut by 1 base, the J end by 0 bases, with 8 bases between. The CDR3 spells CASSLISSSYNEQFF. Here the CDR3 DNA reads TGCGCCAGCAGCTTGATCAGTAGCTCCTACAATGAGCAGTTCTTC.

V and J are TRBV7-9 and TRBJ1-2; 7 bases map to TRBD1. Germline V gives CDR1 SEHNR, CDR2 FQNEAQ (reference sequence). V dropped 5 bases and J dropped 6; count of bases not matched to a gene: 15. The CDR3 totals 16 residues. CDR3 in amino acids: CASSPLQGPLLDGYTF. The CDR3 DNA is TGTGCCAGCAGCCCGCTACAGGGGCCGCTTTTGGATGGCTACACCTTC. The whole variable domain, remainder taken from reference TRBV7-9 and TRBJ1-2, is DTGVSQNPRHKITKRGQNVTFRCDPISEHNRLYWYRQTLGQGPEFLTYFQNEAQLEKSRLLSDRFSAERPKGSFSTLEIQRTEQGDSAMYLCASSPLQGPLLDGYTFGSGTRLTVV.

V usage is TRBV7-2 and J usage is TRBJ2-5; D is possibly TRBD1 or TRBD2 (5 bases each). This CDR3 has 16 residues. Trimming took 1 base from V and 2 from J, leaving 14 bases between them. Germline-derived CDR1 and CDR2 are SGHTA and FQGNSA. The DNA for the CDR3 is TGTGCCAGCAGCTTAGTGGGGCGGGCAACTCAAGAGACCCAGTACTTC. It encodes CASSLVGRATQETQYF.

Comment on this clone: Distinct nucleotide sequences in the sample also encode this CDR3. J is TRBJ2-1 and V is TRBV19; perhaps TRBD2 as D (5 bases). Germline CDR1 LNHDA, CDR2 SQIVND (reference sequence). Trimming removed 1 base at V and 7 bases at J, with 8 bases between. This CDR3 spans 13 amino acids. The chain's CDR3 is CASSIVGRNEQFF. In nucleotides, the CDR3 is TGTGCCAGTAGTATAGTAGGGAGAAATGAGCAGTTCTTC.

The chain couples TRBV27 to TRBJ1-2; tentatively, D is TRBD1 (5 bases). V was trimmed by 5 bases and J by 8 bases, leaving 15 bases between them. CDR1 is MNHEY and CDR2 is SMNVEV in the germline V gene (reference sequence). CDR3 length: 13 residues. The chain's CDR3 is CASSTVGAVGYTF. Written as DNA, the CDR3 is TGTGCCAGCAGTACCGTCGGGGCAGTAGGCTACACCTTC.

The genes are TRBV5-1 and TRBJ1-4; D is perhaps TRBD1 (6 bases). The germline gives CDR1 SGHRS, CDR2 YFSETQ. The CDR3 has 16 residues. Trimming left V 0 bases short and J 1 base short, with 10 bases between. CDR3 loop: CASSLDRVGTNEKLFF. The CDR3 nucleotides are TGCGCCAGCAGCTTGGACAGGGTTGGAACTAATGAAAAACTGTTTTTT.

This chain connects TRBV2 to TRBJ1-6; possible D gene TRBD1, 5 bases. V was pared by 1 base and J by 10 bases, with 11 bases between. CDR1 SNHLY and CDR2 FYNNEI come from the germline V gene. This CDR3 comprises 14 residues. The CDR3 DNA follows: TGTGCCAGCAGTGAAGGGGGGGTGGGGTCACCCCTCCACTTT. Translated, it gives CASSEGGVGSPLHF.

The CDR3 loop reads CASSLGLGNTIYF. CDR3 sequence (DNA): TGTGCCAGCAGCTTAGGCCTTGGAAACACCATATATTTT. The V gene is TRBV7-8, the J gene TRBJ1-3; D unresolved. The CDR3 sequence is 13 residues long. The germline CDR1 and CDR2 sequences are SGHVS and FQNEAQ. The V gene lost 1 base and the J gene lost 3 bases, with 4 bases spanning the gap.

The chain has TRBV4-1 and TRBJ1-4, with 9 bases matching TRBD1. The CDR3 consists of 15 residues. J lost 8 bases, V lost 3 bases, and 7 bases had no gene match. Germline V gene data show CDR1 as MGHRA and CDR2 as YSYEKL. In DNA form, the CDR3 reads TGCGCCAGCAGCCAGAGCGGGACAGGGTACGAAAAACTGTTTTTT. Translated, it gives CASSQSGTGYEKLFF.

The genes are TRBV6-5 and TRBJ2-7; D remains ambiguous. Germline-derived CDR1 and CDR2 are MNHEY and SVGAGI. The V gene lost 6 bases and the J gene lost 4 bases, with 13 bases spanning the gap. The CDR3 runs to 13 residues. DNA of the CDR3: TGTGCCAGCAGCCGTTCGATCTTTTACGAGCAGTACTTC. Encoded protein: CASSRSIFYEQYF.

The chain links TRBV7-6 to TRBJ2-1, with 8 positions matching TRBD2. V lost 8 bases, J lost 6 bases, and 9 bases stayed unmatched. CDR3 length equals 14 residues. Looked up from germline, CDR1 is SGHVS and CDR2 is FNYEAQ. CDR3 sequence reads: CASGLSRGGNEQFF. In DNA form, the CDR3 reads TGTGCCAGCGGGCTGAGCCGGGGGGGCAATGAGCAGTTCTTC.